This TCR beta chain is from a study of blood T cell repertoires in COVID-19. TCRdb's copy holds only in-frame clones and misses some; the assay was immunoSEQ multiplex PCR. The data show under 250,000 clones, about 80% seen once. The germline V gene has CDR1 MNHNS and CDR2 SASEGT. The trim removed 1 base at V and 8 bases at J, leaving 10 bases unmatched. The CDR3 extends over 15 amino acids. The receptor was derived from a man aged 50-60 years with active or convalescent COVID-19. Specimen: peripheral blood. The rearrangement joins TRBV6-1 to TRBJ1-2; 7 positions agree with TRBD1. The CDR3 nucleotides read TGTGCCAGCAGTGAAGGTGGAGGACAGGTGGGGGGCTACACCTTC. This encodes CASSEGGGQVGGYTF.